A single sample gave rise to the 5 T cell receptor beta chains below, sequenced in a study of blood T cells in healthy people across ages. Together with a sample-barcoded 5' primer, a J-beta primer mix was included in a second PCR lasting about 7 to 12 cycles. TCRdb re-derived calls from the 5' RACE reads in MiXCR, one entry per CDR3 protein. The sample has about 1.4 million distinct CDR3 sequences, almost 60% seen once. Sequencing was performed on blood. The source is a man aged 18 to 29 in good health.

This clonotype was observed once. The J gene is TRBJ1-4, the V gene TRBV6-5; 8 bases fit TRBD1. The CDR3 is 14 amino acids. CDR1 MNHEY and CDR2 SVGAGI come from the germline V gene. J gave up 5 bases and V 5 bases, and 4 bases lay outside the gene matches. In nucleotides, the CDR3 is TGTGCCAGCAGTAGCTACAGGGGGAATGAAAAACTGTTTTTT. Its translation: CASSSYRGNEKLFF.

This rearrangement joins TRBV12-3 or TRBV12-4 to TRBJ2-5, with 9 bases matching TRBD1. The CDR3 consists of 14 residues. Trimming took 4 bases from V and 5 from J; bases not matched to a gene: 5. As DNA, the CDR3 is TGTGCCAGCAGTTCCGGGACAGGGAGTGAGACCCAGTACTTC. It yields the protein CASSSGTGSETQYF.

This clonotype was observed a few times. CDR3 region: CASSRTGPTSGANVLTF. In DNA, the CDR3 is TGTGCCAGCAGCAGGACAGGACCCACCTCTGGGGCCAACGTCCTGACTTTC. The chain combines TRBV7-6 with TRBJ2-6; 7 nucleotides agree with TRBD1. The germline CDR1 and CDR2 sequences are SGHVS and FNYEAQ. The trim removed 5 bases at V and 0 bases at J, leaving 7 bases unmatched. This CDR3 has 17 amino acids.

This clonotype was counted between two and nine times. The chain employs TRBV7-9 and TRBJ1-1; 10 bases agree with TRBD1. The germline V gene encodes CDR1 SEHNR and CDR2 FQNEAQ (reference sequence). Trimming took 2 bases from V and 7 from J; bases not matched to a gene: 4. The CDR3 is made up of 14 amino acids. CDR3 region: CASSLRTGGGEAFF. The CDR3 DNA follows: TGTGCCAGCAGCTTAAGGACAGGGGGAGGTGAAGCTTTCTTT.

The chain has TRBV5-5 and TRBJ1-2, with unresolved D. Per the germline V gene, CDR1 is SGHKS and CDR2 is YYEKEE (reference sequence). V shed 0 bases and J shed 0 bases, with 12 bases lying between them. The CDR3 totals 16 residues. CDR3 sequence: CASSLASRASNYGYTF. CDR3 nucleotides: TGTGCCAGCAGCTTGGCCAGCCGCGCCTCTAACTATGGCTACACCTTC.